This TCR beta chain is drawn from a study of T cells in Graves' hyperthyroidism and ophthalmopathy. On the study more broadly: Prior to any treatment, at the point of initial diagnosis, peripheral blood was collected.

The sample holds a few counts of this clonotype. Antigen unknown. The V gene's germline CDR1 is MNHNS and CDR2 SASEGT. With 5 bases removed from V and 3 bases from J, the gap between germline ends came to 8 bases. The CDR3 consists of 12 residues. The study, taken as a whole, reports: Among clonotypes expanded in thyroid above 0.001, most were also found in blood.

Amplification targeted TCR beta CDR3 regions from RNA transcripts. HTBI primers were employed in a first-round RT-PCR of the TCR CDR3. TCRdb called the multiplex PCR reads again in MiXCR, with one record for every CDR3 protein. The repertoire includes nearly 600,000 distinct CDR3 sequences, 14% of them detected once, and 5.8% sits in the top ten. Patients aged 18 to 65 with hyperthyroidism were newly diagnosed, with duration under 2 months. The sample comprised blood. The chain has TRBV6-1 and TRBJ2-7; D unresolved. This clonotype was sampled from a woman aged 25-40 years with Graves' hyperthyroidism that later progressed to Graves' ophthalmopathy. The CDR3 loop reads CASSQDHYEQYF. CDR3 DNA: TGTGCCAGCAGTCAGGATCACTACGAGCAGTACTTC.